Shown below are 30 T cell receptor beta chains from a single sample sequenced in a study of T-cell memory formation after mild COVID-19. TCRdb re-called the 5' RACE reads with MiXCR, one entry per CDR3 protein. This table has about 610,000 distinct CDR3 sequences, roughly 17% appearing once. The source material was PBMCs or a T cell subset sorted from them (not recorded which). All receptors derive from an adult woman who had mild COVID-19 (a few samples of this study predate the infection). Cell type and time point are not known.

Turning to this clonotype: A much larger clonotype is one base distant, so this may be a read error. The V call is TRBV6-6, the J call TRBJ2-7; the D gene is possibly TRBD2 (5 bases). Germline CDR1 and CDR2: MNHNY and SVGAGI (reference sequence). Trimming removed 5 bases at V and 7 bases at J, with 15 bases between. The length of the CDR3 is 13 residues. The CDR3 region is CASSPPPGGEQYF. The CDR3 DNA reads TGTGCCAGCAGTCCCCCACCGGGCGGGGAGCAGTACTTC.

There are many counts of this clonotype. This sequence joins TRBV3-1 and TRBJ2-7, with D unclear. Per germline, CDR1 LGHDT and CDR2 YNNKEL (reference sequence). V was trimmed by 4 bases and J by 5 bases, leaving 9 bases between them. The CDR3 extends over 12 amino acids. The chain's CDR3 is CASSRGRHEQYF. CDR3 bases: TGTGCCAGCAGCCGAGGAAGGCACGAGCAGTACTTC.

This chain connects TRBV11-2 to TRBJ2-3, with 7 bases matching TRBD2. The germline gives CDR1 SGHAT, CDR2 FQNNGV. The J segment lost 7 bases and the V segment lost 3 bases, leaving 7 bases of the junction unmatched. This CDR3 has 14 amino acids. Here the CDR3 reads CASSFGTGGNTQYF. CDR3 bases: TGTGCCAGCAGCTTTGGGACGGGGGGAAATACGCAGTATTTT.

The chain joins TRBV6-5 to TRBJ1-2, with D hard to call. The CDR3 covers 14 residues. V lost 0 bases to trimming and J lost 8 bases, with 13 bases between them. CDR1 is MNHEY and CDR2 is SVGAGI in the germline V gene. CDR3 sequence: CASSYSSVGGGYTF. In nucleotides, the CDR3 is TGTGCCAGCAGTTACTCGTCGGTAGGAGGCGGCTACACCTTC.

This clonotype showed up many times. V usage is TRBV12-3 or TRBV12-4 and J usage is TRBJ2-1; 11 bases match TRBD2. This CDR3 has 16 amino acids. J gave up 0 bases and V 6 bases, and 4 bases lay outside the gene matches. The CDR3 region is CASRTTSGSSYNEQFF. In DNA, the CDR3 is TGTGCCAGCAGAACAACTAGCGGGAGCTCCTACAATGAGCAGTTCTTC.

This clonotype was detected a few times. The CDR3 sequence: CASSLGFPTGELFF. DNA of the CDR3: TGTGCCAGCAGCTTGGGATTCCCCACCGGGGAGCTGTTTTTT. The chain recombines TRBV5-6 with TRBJ2-2; D call uncertain. CDR3 size: 14 residues. Trimming stripped 0 bases from V and 4 bases from J, with 7 bases between. Germline V lookup: CDR1 SGHDT, CDR2 YYEEEE.

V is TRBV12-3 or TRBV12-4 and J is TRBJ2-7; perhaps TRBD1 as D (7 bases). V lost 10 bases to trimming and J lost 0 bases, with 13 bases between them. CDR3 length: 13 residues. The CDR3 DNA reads TGTGCCACCAGGCGGGACAGCTCCTACGAGCAGTACTTC. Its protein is CATRRDSSYEQYF.

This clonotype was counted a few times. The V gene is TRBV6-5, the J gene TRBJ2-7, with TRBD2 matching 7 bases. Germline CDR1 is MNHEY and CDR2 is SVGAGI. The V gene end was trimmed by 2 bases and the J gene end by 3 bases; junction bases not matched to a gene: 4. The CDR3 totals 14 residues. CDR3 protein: CASSYERGYYEQYF. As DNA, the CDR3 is TGTGCCAGCAGTTACGAGCGGGGTTACTACGAGCAGTACTTC.

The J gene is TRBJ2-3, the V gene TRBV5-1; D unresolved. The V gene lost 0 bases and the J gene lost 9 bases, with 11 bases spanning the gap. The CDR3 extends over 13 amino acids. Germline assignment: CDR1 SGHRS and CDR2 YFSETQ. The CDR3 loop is CASSLAYDDTQYF. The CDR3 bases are TGCGCCAGCAGCTTGGCCTACGATGACACGCAGTATTTT.

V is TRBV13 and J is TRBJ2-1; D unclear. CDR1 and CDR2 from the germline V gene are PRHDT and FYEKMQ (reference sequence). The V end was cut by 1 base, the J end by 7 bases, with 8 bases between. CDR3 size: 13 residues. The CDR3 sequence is CASSLVRRNEQFF. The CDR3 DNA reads TGTGCCAGCAGCTTAGTACGTAGGAATGAGCAGTTCTTC.

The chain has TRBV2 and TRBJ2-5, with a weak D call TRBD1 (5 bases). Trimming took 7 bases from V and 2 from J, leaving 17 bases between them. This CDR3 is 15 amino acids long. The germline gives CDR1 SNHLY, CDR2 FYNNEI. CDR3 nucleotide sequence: TGTGCCAGCACCTTGGTTGGGGCACCTCAAGAGACCCAGTACTTC. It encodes CASTLVGAPQETQYF.

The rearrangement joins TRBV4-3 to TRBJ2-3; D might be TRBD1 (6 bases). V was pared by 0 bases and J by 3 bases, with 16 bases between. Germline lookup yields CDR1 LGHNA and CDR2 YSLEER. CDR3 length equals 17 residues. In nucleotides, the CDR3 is TGCGCCAGCAGCCAAGAGCAGGGGACCTGGCGGACAGATACGCAGTATTTT. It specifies CASSQEQGTWRTDTQYF.

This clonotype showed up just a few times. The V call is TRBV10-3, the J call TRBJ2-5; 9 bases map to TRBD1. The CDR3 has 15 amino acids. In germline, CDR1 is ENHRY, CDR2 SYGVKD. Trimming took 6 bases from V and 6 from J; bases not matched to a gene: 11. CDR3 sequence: CAISSRDREGKTQYF. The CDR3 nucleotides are TGTGCCATCAGCAGCCGGGACAGGGAGGGAAAGACCCAGTACTTC.

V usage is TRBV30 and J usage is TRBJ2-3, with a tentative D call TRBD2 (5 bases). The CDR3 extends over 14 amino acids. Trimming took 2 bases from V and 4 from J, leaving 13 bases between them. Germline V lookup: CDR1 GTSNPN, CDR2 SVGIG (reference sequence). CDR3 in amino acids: CAWSPQLGADTQYF. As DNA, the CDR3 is TGTGCCTGGAGTCCTCAACTCGGGGCAGATACGCAGTATTTT. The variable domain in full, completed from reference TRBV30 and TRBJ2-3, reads SQTIHQWPATLVQPVGSPLSLECTVEGTSNPNLYWYRQAAGRGLQLLFYSVGIGQISSEVPQNLSASRPQDRQFILSSKKLLLSDSGFYLCAWSPQLGADTQYFGPGTRLTVL.

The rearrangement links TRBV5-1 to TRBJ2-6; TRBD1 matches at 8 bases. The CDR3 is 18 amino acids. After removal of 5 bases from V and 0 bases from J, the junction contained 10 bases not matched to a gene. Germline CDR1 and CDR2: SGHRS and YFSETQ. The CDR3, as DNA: TGCGCCAGCAGGGACAGGGTGGCCCTAAACTCTGGGGCCAACGTCCTGACTTTC. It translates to CASRDRVALNSGANVLTF.

CDR3 in amino acids: CAFEDRLGSNYGYTF. The CDR3 DNA is TGTGCTTTCGAGGACAGACTGGGTTCTAACTATGGCTACACCTTC. V and J are TRBV30 and TRBJ1-2; D possibly corresponds to TRBD1 (6 bases). The germline V gene has CDR1 GTSNPN and CDR2 SVGIG (reference sequence). This CDR3 is built from 15 residues.

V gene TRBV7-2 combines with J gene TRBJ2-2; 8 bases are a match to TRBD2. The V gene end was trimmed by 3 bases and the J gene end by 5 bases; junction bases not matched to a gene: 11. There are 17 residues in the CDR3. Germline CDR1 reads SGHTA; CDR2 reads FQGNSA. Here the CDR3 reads CASSLEWREEVTGELFF. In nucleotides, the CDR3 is TGTGCCAGCAGCTTGGAATGGCGGGAGGAAGTAACCGGGGAGCTGTTTTTT.

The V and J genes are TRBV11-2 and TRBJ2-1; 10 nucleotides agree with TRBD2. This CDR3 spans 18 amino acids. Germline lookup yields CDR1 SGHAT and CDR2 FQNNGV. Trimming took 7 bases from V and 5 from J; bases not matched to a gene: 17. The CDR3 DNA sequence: TGTGCCAGCACCGATCTAGCGGGGGCACTGGGGTTCGACAATGAGCAGTTCTTC. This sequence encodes CASTDLAGALGFDNEQFF. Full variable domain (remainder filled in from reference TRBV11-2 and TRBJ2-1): EAGVAQSPRYKIIEKRQSVAFWCNPISGHATLYWYQQILGQGPKLLIQFQNNGVVDDSQLPKDRFSAERLKGVDSTLKIQPAKLEDSAVYLCASTDLAGALGFDNEQFFGPGTRLTVL.

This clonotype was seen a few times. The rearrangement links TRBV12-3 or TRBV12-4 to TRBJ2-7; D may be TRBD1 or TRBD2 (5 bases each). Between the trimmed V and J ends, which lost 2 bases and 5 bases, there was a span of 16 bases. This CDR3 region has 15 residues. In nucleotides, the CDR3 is TGTGCCAGCAGTTTATATTCGGCAGGGACCCACGAGCAGTACTTC. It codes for CASSLYSAGTHEQYF.

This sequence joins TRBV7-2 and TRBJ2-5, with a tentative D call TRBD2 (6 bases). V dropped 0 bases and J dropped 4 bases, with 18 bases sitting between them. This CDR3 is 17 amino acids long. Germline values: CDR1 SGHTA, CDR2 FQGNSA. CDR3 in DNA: TGTGCCAGCAGCTTAGCCAGCGGGTACCAGCTGGGAGAGACCCAGTACTTC. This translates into CASSLASGYQLGETQYF.

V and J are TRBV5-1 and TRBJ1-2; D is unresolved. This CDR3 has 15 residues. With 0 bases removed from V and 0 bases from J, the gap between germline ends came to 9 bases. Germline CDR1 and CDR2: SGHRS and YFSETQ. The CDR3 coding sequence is TGCGCCAGCAGCTTGGCGTTTCGGGCTAACTATGGCTACACCTTC. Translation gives CASSLAFRANYGYTF.

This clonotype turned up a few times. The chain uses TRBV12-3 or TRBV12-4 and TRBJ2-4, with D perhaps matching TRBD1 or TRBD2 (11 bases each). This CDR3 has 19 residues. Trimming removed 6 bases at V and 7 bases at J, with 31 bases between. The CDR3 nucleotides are TGTGCCAGCAGGGAGGCCGGGACAGGGGGTGCTAGCGGGAGGAACATTCAGTACTTC. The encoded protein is CASREAGTGGASGRNIQYF.

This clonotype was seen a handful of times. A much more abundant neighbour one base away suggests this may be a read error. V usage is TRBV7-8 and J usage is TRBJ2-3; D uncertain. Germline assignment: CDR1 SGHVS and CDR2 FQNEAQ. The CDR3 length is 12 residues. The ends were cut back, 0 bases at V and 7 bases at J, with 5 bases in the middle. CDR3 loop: CASSLAGYTQYF. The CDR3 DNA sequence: TGTGCCAGCAGCTTAGCGGGGTATACGCAGTATTTT.

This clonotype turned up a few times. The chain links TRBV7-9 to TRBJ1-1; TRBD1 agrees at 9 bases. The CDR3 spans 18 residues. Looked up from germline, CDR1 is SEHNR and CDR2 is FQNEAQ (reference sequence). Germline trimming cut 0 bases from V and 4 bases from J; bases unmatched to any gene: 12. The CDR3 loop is CASSLASSRDRVGTEAFF. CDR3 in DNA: TGTGCCAGCAGCTTAGCCTCTTCCAGGGACAGGGTGGGCACTGAAGCTTTCTTT.

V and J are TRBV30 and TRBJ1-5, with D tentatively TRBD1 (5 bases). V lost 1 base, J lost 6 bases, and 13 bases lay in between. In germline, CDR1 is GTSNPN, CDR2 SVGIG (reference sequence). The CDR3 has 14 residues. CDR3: CAWSGGPRGQPQHF. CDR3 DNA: TGTGCCTGGAGTGGGGGCCCGCGGGGTCAGCCCCAGCATTTT.

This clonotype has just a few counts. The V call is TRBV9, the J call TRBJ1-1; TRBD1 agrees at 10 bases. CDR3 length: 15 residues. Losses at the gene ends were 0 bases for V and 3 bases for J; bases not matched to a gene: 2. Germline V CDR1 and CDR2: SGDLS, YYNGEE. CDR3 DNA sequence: TGTGCCAGCAGCGTAGCGGGGACAGGGGACACTGAAGCTTTCTTT. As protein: CASSVAGTGDTEAFF.

The CDR3 sequence: CSAHRAEQFF. DNA of the CDR3: TGCAGCGCGCACAGGGCTGAGCAGTTCTTC. The rearrangement links TRBV29-1 to TRBJ2-1; possible D gene TRBD1, 6 bases. This CDR3 contains 10 residues. The V and J ends lost 7 bases and 9 bases respectively, with 10 bases between them. The germline V gene encodes CDR1 SQVTM and CDR2 ANQGSEA.

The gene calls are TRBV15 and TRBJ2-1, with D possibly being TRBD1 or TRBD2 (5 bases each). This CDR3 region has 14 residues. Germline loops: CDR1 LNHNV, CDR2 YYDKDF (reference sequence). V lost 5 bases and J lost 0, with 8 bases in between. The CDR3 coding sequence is TGTGCCACCAGCCGGGGCGGCTCCTACAATGAGCAGTTCTTC. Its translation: CATSRGGSYNEQFF.

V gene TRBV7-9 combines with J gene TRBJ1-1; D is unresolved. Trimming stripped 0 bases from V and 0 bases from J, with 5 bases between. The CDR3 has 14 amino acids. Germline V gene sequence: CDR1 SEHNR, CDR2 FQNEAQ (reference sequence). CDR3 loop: CASSLAHMNTEAFF. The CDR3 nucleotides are TGTGCCAGCAGCTTAGCCCACATGAACACTGAAGCTTTCTTT.

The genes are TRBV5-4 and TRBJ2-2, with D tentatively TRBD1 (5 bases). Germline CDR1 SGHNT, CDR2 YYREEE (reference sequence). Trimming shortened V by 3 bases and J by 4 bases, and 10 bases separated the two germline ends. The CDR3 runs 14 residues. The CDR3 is CASSYTGPTGELFF. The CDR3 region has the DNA TGTGCCAGCAGCTATACAGGACCCACCGGGGAGCTGTTTTTT.